A single sample gave rise to the 14 T cell receptor beta chains below, sequenced in a study of blood T cell repertoires in COVID-19 (dated by TCRdb to 2020 to 2022). The library was obtained by the immunoSEQ multiplex PCR assay. Drawn from immuneACCESS, this table holds only the in-frame rearrangements with V and J called that TCRdb kept. Clones are partly lost; checked studies trace under half to an unresolved V gene and leave the rest unexplained. The sample yields about 280,000 clones; roughly 87% were counted once. The ten largest make up about 2.2% of the sample. Sample: peripheral blood. These receptors all stem from a woman aged 45-65 years who had recovered from COVID-19.

J is TRBJ1-5 and V is TRBV28, with TRBD1 matching 8 bases. CDR1 is MDHEN, CDR2 SYDVKM, per germline. V dropped 5 bases and J dropped 6; count of bases not matched to a gene: 3. CDR3 length: 13 residues. The CDR3 DNA is TGTGCCAGCAGTGCAGGGGGCACTCAGCCCCAGCATTTT. Protein product: CASSAGGTQPQHF.

V is TRBV19 and J is TRBJ1-5; 11 positions match TRBD1. Germline V gene lookup returns CDR1 LNHDA and CDR2 SQIVND (reference sequence). This CDR3 comprises 15 residues. With 5 bases clipped from V and 5 bases from J, the junction kept 5 bases outside the gene matches. The CDR3 coding sequence is TGTGCCAGTAGTTTAAGGACAGGGGGCGATCAGCCCCAGCATTTT. As protein: CASSLRTGGDQPQHF.

The chain links TRBV6-5 to TRBJ1-5; no clear D gene. Per germline, CDR1 MNHEY and CDR2 SVGAGI. Trimming took off 0 bases at V and 8 bases at J, with 8 bases between the two ends. This CDR3 region has 13 residues. In DNA, the CDR3 is TGTGCCAGCAGTTACTCCGGGTATGAGCCCCAGCATTTT. This codes for CASSYSGYEPQHF.

The chain employs TRBV19 and TRBJ1-2; D possibly corresponds to TRBD1 (5 bases). Per the germline V gene, CDR1 is LNHDA and CDR2 is SQIVND (reference sequence). Trimming removed 3 bases from V and 1 base from J, with 12 bases in between. CDR3 length: 15 amino acids. In DNA form, the CDR3 reads TGTGCCAGTAGTATTCGGTCAGGGCTTAACTATGGCTACACCTTC. The encoded protein is CASSIRSGLNYGYTF.

This clone was counted only a few times. This chain connects TRBV5-4 to TRBJ2-1; no clear D gene. Germline lookup yields CDR1 SGHNT and CDR2 YYREEE (reference sequence). There are 14 residues in the CDR3. The V end lost 3 bases, the J end lost 10 bases, and 17 bases lay between the germline ends. DNA of the CDR3: TGTGCCAGCAGCTCTGCCCCTCTCAATCGGGAGCAGTTCTTC. Translation: CASSSAPLNREQFF.

The chain recombines TRBV7-2 with TRBJ2-7; no definite D call. The CDR3 sequence is 13 residues long. Germline CDR1 and CDR2: SGHTA and FQGNSA. Trimming cost V 6 bases and J 2 bases, with 11 bases left between them. The CDR3 nucleotides read TGTGCCAGCAGTCCTACGGGTACCTACGAGCAGTACTTC. Its protein product is CASSPTGTYEQYF.

This clone was recorded only once. The V and J genes are TRBV7-8 and TRBJ2-3; 12 nucleotides align to TRBD2. V was pared by 5 bases and J by 2 bases, with 2 bases of the junction left unmatched. There are 15 residues in the CDR3. Germline CDR1 is SGHVS and CDR2 is FQNEAQ. Here the CDR3 DNA reads TGTGCCAGCAGCCGGACTAGCGGGAACACAGATACGCAGTATTTT. Translated, it gives CASSRTSGNTDTQYF.

The genes are TRBV15 and TRBJ1-5; 8 nucleotides align to TRBD1. This CDR3 is 16 amino acids long. Germline trimming cut 3 bases from V and 1 base from J; bases unmatched to any gene: 5. Germline assignment: CDR1 LNHNV and CDR2 YYDKDF (reference sequence). Here the CDR3 reads CATSRDWTGSNQPQHF. CDR3 DNA: TGTGCCACCAGCAGGGATTGGACAGGGAGCAATCAGCCCCAGCATTTT. Based on the CDR3 plus reference TRBV15 and TRBJ1-5, the full variable domain is DAMVIQNPRYQVTQFGKPVTLSCSQTLNHNVMYWYQQKSSQAPKLLFHYYDKDFNNEADTPDNFQSRRPNTSFCFLDIRSPGLGDTAMYLCATSRDWTGSNQPQHFGDGTRLSIL.

The CDR3 sequence: CASSIAGQTSGANVLTF. CDR3 bases: TGTGCCAGCAGCATCGCCGGACAGACCTCTGGGGCCAACGTCCTGACTTTC. V usage is TRBV7-3 and J usage is TRBJ2-6; D perhaps matches TRBD1 (6 bases). The V gene lost 5 bases and the J gene lost 0 bases, with 14 bases spanning the gap. The CDR3 sequence is 17 residues long. CDR1 is SGHTA and CDR2 is FQGTGA in the germline V gene.

The rearrangement joins TRBV27 to TRBJ1-1; perhaps TRBD1 as D (5 bases). Between the trimmed V and J ends, which lost 2 bases and 4 bases, there was a span of 11 bases. In germline, CDR1 is MNHEY, CDR2 SMNVEV (reference sequence). The CDR3 loop spans 14 amino acids. Here the CDR3 DNA reads TGTGCCAGCAGTTTAGAGACTAGGGGCACTGAAGCTTTCTTT. Translated, it gives CASSLETRGTEAFF.

The rearrangement uses TRBV19 and TRBJ1-1, with TRBD1 identical over 10 bases. The CDR3 totals 17 residues. With 7 bases clipped from V and 0 bases from J, the junction kept 11 bases outside the gene matches. Looked up from germline, CDR1 is LNHDA and CDR2 is SQIVND (reference sequence). The CDR3 nucleotides read TGTGCCAGTATTGGCCCCGGGACAGGGGAGCTGAACACTGAAGCTTTCTTT. This codes for CASIGPGTGELNTEAFF.

This clone turned up a few times. The chain links TRBV5-4 to TRBJ1-1, with unresolved D. Per germline, CDR1 SGHNT and CDR2 YYREEE (reference sequence). Between the trimmed V and J ends, which lost 4 bases and 3 bases, there was a span of 13 bases. This CDR3 contains 14 residues. CDR3 amino acids: CASSAPGSYTEAFF. The CDR3 region has the DNA TGTGCCAGCAGCGCCCCGGGGTCTTACACTGAAGCTTTCTTT. Supplemented by reference TRBV5-4 and TRBJ1-1, the full variable domain reads ETGVTQSPTHLIKTRGQQVTLRCSSQSGHNTVSWYQQALGQGPQFIFQYYREEENGRGNFPPRFSGLQFPNYSSELNVNALELDDSALYLCASSAPGSYTEAFFGQGTRLTVV.

CDR3 nucleotide sequence: TGTGCCAGCAGCTCGACTAGCGGGAGTGCTGGGGCCAACGTCCTGACTTTC. As protein: CASSSTSGSAGANVLTF. The chain employs TRBV5-4 and TRBJ2-6; 12 bases agree with TRBD2. Germline CDR1 SGHNT, CDR2 YYREEE (reference sequence). The V gene end was trimmed by 3 bases and the J gene end by 2 bases; junction bases not matched to a gene: 3. The CDR3 consists of 17 residues.

This clone occurred once. The chain couples TRBV4-1 to TRBJ1-2, with D possibly being TRBD1 (5 bases). The CDR3 spans 13 residues. Trimming cost V 4 bases and J 5 bases, with 11 bases left between them. Germline CDR1 and CDR2: MGHRA and YSYEKL. Written as DNA, the CDR3 is TGCGCCAGCAGCCCAACTCAGGGTTATGGCTACACCTTC. Amino acids: CASSPTQGYGYTF.